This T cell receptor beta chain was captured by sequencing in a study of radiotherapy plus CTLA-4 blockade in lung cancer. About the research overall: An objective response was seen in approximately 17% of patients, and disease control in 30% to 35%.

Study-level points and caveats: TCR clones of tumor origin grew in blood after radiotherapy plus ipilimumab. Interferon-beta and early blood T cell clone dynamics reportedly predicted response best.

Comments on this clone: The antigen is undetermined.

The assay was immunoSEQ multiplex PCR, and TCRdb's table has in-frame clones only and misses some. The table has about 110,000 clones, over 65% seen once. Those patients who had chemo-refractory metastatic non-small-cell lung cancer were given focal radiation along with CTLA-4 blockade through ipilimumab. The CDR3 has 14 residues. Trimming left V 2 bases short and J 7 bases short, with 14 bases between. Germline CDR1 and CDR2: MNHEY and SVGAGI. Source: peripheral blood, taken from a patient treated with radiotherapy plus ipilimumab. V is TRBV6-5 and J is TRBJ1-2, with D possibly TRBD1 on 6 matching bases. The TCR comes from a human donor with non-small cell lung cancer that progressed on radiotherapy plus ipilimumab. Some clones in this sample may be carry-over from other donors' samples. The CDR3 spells CASSYPGALGGYTF. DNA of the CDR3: TGTGCCAGCAGTTACCCGGGGGCGCTTGGTGGCTACACCTTC.